The next 14 T cell receptor beta chains were all read from a single sample in a study of OX40 agonist ivuxolimab in advanced cancers. Here immunoSEQ multiplex PCR was the method, and the copy in TCRdb shows in-frame clones only, minus some. The table records almost 85,000 clones, around 94% of them present only once. The source material was CD4+ or CD8+ T cells sorted from blood, sampled in a trial of the OX40 agonist ivuxolimab. The receptors come from an adult with an advanced solid tumor such as melanoma, head and neck, liver or kidney cancer.

The V gene is TRBV27, the J gene TRBJ2-5; D not resolved. Per the germline V gene, CDR1 is MNHEY and CDR2 is SMNVEV (reference sequence). The CDR3 runs to 17 residues. V was shortened by 6 bases and J by 2 bases, with 22 bases between the two germline ends. This CDR3 reads CASSKLPMTRAQETQYF. The CDR3 DNA reads TGTGCCAGCAGCAAACTCCCCATGACAAGGGCTCAAGAGACCCAGTACTTC.

This sequence joins TRBV19 and TRBJ2-1; D remains ambiguous. The V gene lost 2 bases and the J gene lost 8 bases, with 16 bases spanning the gap. Germline V gene lookup returns CDR1 LNHDA and CDR2 SQIVND (reference sequence). This CDR3 contains 15 residues. Here the CDR3 DNA reads TGTGCCAGTAGTATATCTAGTACTCTACTTCATGAGCAGTTCTTC. Residues: CASSISSTLLHEQFF.

The chain has TRBV7-6 and TRBJ1-6; 11 bases are shared with TRBD1. V lost 1 base to trimming and J lost 10 bases; unmatched junction nucleotides: 6. Looked up from germline, CDR1 is SGHVS and CDR2 is FNYEAQ. The CDR3 has 16 amino acids. As DNA, the CDR3 is TGTGCCAGCAGCTTAGTTATGGGACAGGGGGGATCACCCCTCCACTTT. It yields the protein CASSLVMGQGGSPLHF.

This chain uses TRBV30 with TRBJ1-1; 8 bases agree with TRBD1. V gave up 5 bases and J gave up 7 bases; unmatched junction bases: 15. The germline V gene encodes CDR1 GTSNPN and CDR2 SVGIG (reference sequence). The CDR3 is 15 residues long. The CDR3 protein is CAWDSYRDRSFEAFF. The DNA for the CDR3 is TGTGCCTGGGATTCTTACAGGGACAGGTCTTTTGAAGCTTTCTTT.

This chain connects TRBV5-4 to TRBJ2-5; perhaps TRBD1 as D (5 bases). The V gene lost 2 bases and the J gene lost 4 bases, with 12 bases spanning the gap. CDR1 and CDR2 (germline): SGHNT, YYREEE (reference sequence). CDR3 length: 14 residues. The CDR3 is CASSLRGMGETQYF. CDR3 DNA sequence: TGTGCCAGCAGCTTAAGGGGTATGGGAGAGACCCAGTACTTC. Drawing the rest from reference TRBV5-4 and TRBJ2-5, the complete variable domain is ETGVTQSPTHLIKTRGQQVTLRCSSQSGHNTVSWYQQALGQGPQFIFQYYREEENGRGNFPPRFSGLQFPNYSSELNVNALELDDSALYLCASSLRGMGETQYFGPGTRLLVL.

This chain links TRBV13 with TRBJ2-5; a possible D gene is TRBD2 (5 bases). The CDR3 is 16 residues long. The ends were cut back, 1 base at V and 4 bases at J, with 16 bases in the middle. Germline-derived CDR1 and CDR2 are PRHDT and FYEKMQ (reference sequence). CDR3 region: CASSLDKPGTGETQYF. The CDR3, as DNA: TGTGCCAGCAGCTTAGATAAACCGGGAACGGGAGAGACCCAGTACTTC.

This chain uses TRBV4-1 with TRBJ1-5; tentative D call: TRBD1 (5 bases). The V end lost 1 base, the J end lost 5 bases, and 12 bases lay between the germline ends. The CDR3 is 15 residues long. The germline gives CDR1 MGHRA, CDR2 YSYEKL. The DNA for the CDR3 is TGCGCCAGCAGCCAAGCCGGCAGGGCCTATCAGCCCCAGCATTTT. This translates into CASSQAGRAYQPQHF.

V usage is TRBV4-2 and J usage is TRBJ1-2; unclear D gene. Trimming left V 0 bases short and J 1 base short, with 12 bases between. Germline CDR1 reads LGHNA; CDR2 reads YNFKEQ. The CDR3 is 16 amino acids. The CDR3 nucleotides read TGTGCCAGCAGCCAAGAGTGGAGTACCTTTAACTATGGCTACACCTTC. It codes for CASSQEWSTFNYGYTF.

The chain uses TRBV7-3 and TRBJ2-5, with no clear D. This CDR3 region has 13 residues. Trimming shortened V by 1 base and J by 4 bases, and 7 bases separated the two germline ends. The germline CDR1 and CDR2 sequences are SGHTA and FQGTGA. The chain's CDR3 is CASSLKPGETQYF. The CDR3 nucleotides read TGTGCCAGCAGCTTAAAACCTGGAGAGACCCAGTACTTC.

This clone was seen only a few times. The rearrangement uses TRBV30 and TRBJ1-1, with D tentatively TRBD1 (6 bases). The CDR3 runs to 14 residues. V shed 0 bases and J shed 8 bases, with 16 bases lying between them. Per the germline V gene, CDR1 is GTSNPN and CDR2 is SVGIG (reference sequence). The CDR3 nucleotides read TGTGCCTGGAGTGTATCTAGGGGGGTGATAGAAGCTTTCTTT. This gives the protein CAWSVSRGVIEAFF.

The J gene is TRBJ2-7, the V gene TRBV5-6; maybe TRBD1 (5 bases). The V end lost 4 bases, the J end lost 6 bases, and 17 bases lay between the germline ends. CDR1 and CDR2 (germline): SGHDT, YYEEEE. The CDR3 sequence is 14 residues long. Here the CDR3 reads CASSLTLTASEQYF. The CDR3 DNA reads as TGTGCCAGCAGCCTTACCCTGACAGCTTCCGAGCAGTACTTC.

The V call is TRBV27, the J call TRBJ2-7; 7 positions match TRBD1. CDR1 and CDR2 (germline): MNHEY, SMNVEV (reference sequence). V gave up 3 bases and J gave up 3 bases; unmatched junction bases: 5. The CDR3 consists of 14 residues. This CDR3 reads CASSFGDSLYEQYF. The CDR3, as DNA: TGTGCCAGCAGTTTCGGGGACAGTCTCTACGAGCAGTACTTC.

The CDR3 nucleotides are TGTGCCATCAGTGAGATCAGCTATGGCTACACCTTC. Translation gives CAISEISYGYTF. J is TRBJ1-2 and V is TRBV10-3; the D is unclear. The CDR3 runs 12 residues. Trimming took 2 bases from V and 4 from J, leaving 5 bases between them. Germline V gene lookup returns CDR1 ENHRY and CDR2 SYGVKD.

The chain carries TRBV9 and TRBJ2-2; 12 bases map to TRBD2. With 4 bases clipped from V and 6 bases from J, the junction kept 7 bases outside the gene matches. This CDR3 spans 16 amino acids. In germline, CDR1 is SGDLS, CDR2 YYNGEE. CDR3 in amino acids: CASSPRLAGAAGELFF. In DNA form, the CDR3 reads TGTGCCAGCAGCCCCCGACTAGCGGGAGCGGCCGGGGAGCTGTTTTTT.